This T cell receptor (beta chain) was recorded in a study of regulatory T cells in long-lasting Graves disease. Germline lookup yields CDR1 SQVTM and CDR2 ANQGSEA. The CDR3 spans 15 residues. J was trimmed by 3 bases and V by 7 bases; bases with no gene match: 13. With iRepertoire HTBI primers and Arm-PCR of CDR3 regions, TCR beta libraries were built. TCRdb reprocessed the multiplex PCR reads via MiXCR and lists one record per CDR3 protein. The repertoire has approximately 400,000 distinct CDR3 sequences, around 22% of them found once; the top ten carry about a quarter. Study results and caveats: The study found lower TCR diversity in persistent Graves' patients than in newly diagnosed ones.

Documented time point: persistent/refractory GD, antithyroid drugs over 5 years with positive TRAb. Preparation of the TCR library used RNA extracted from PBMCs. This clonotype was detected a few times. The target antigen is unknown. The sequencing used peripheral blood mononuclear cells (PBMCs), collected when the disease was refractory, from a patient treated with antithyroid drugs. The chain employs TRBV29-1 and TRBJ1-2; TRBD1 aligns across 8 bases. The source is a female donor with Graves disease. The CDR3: CSAMTGDHPYYGYTF. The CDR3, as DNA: TGCAGCGCTATGACAGGGGATCACCCTTACTATGGCTACACCTTC.